These T cell receptor beta chains were read from a single sample in a study of T cells after somatic rescue of genetic block. Sequenced by immunoSEQ multiplex PCR; TCRdb stores in-frame clones only, minus some. The sample lists under 150,000 clones; about 89% were seen once. Input material: peripheral blood mononuclear cells (PBMCs). Source of these receptors: a woman aged 18-30 years. The CDR3 runs from the conserved cysteine through the conserved F or W. D genes are given only for firm matches. Clone size is shown for a subset of rows, as once, few, many or a class of expanded clone.

size	V	D	J	DNA	CDR3
NA	TRBV7-3	NA	TRBJ2-1	TGTGCCAGCAGCTCATTCTTAGGGAGCCCCGTTGGGTACAATGAGCAGTTCTTC	CASSSFLGSPVGYNEQFF
NA	TRBV2	NA	TRBJ2-7	TGTGCCAGAGGGACACTAAACTCCTACGAGCAGTACTTC	CARGTLNSYEQYF
NA	TRBV27	NA	TRBJ2-3	TGTGCCAGCAGACAGGCCAGCACAGATACGCAGTATTTT	CASRQASTDTQYF
NA	TRBV30	NA	TRBJ2-4	TGTGCTGAGAGGCGGGGAAACATTCAGTACTTC	CAERRGNIQYF
NA	TRBV7-2	TRBD2	TRBJ2-7	TGTGCCAGCAGGCGCGGGACTAGCGACCCCTACGAGCAGTACTTC	CASRRGTSDPYEQYF
NA	TRBV18	NA	TRBJ1-4	TGTGCCAGCTCACCCCGACAGCTCGGGCAGATTAATGAAAAACTGTTTTTT	CASSPRQLGQINEKLFF
NA	TRBV9	NA	TRBJ2-1	TGTGCCAGCAGTAGAACCTACAATGAGCAGTTCTTC	CASSRTYNEQFF
once	TRBV6-4	TRBD1	TRBJ2-6	TGTGCCAGCAGTGAAACAGGGGGTGATGGGGCCAACGTCCTGACTTTC	CASSETGGDGANVLTF
NA	TRBV28	NA	TRBJ1-5	TGTGCCAGCAGTTTTGGGGGCTATAGCAATCAGCCCCAGCATTTT	CASSFGGYSNQPQHF
NA	TRBV18	TRBD2	TRBJ2-2	TGTGCCAGCTCACGCGCCGTGACTAGCGCGAACACCGGGGAGCTGTTTTTT	CASSRAVTSANTGELFF
few	TRBV30	TRBD1	TRBJ1-6	TGTGCCTGGACCGACAGGGGGAATAATTCACCCCTCCACTTT	CAWTDRGNNSPLHF
NA	TRBV7-2	NA	TRBJ1-1	TGTGCCAGCTCCACTTCACCGGACGCTGAAGCTTTCTTT	CASSTSPDAEAFF
NA	TRBV5-1	TRBD1	TRBJ2-3	TGCGCCAGCAGCTTGGAGGTGACAGGGGTGGGCACAGATACGCAGTATTTT	CASSLEVTGVGTDTQYF
NA	TRBV19	NA	TRBJ1-2	TGTGCCAGTAGGTGGGGGGGGCTTGCGGATGGCTACACCTTC	CASRWGGLADGYTF
medium-sized	TRBV6-4	NA	TRBJ1-1	TGTGCCAGCAGTGACAGGTCGAACACTGAAGCTTTCTTT	CASSDRSNTEAFF
once	TRBV5-4	NA	TRBJ2-3	TGTGCCAGCAGCTTGGAAACTTTCACAGATACGCAGTATTTT	CASSLETFTDTQYF
NA	TRBV5-1	TRBD1	TRBJ2-1	TGCGCCAGCAGCTTCCGGGACAGCTCCTACAATGAGCAGTTCTTC	CASSFRDSSYNEQFF
once	TRBV9	NA	TRBJ2-2	TGTGCCAGCAGCGTATCCGGGGAGCTGTTTTTT	CASSVSGELFF
once	TRBV5-6	NA	TRBJ2-1	TGTGCCAGCAGCTCCGAATGGGGGTTCCACAATGAGCAGTTCTTC	CASSSEWGFHNEQFF
NA	TRBV9	TRBD1	TRBJ1-2	TGTGCCAGCAGCGTAGCGGAAACAGGGGCGAACTATGGCTACACCTTC	CASSVAETGANYGYTF
NA	TRBV10-3	TRBD1	TRBJ1-4	TGTGCCATCAGTGAGTCCACAGGGGATAATGAAAAACTGTTTTTT	CAISESTGDNEKLFF
NA	TRBV7-6	TRBD1	TRBJ2-1	TGTGCCAGCAGCCCGGGACAGATTACCTACAATGAGCAGTTCTTC	CASSPGQITYNEQFF
NA	TRBV30	NA	TRBJ1-1	TGTGCCTGGAGTGTTCAAGGGACCCTTAGGACTGAAGCTTTCTTT	CAWSVQGTLRTEAFF
NA	TRBV7-8	TRBD1	TRBJ1-2	TGTGCCAGCAGCTTAAGGGACCGGGACAGATTTTCTAACTATGGCTACACCTTC	CASSLRDRDRFSNYGYTF
few	TRBV5-6	NA	TRBJ1-1	TGTGCCAGCAGCCCGAGCAGGAGGGGCACTGAAGCTTTCTTT	CASSPSRRGTEAFF
NA	TRBV4-3	TRBD1	TRBJ2-7	TGCGCCAGCAGCCCTCGGACAGGGGGTTTCTACGAGCAGTACTTC	CASSPRTGGFYEQYF
NA	TRBV6-5	TRBD1	TRBJ1-2	TGTGCCAGCAGCCGACAGGGGGTCGGAGGTGGCTACACCTTC	CASSRQGVGGGYTF
NA	TRBV15	NA	TRBJ1-5	TGTGCCACCAGCAGGGCAGGTATGGGGGGCCAGCCCCAGCATTTT	CATSRAGMGGQPQHF
NA	TRBV5-5	NA	TRBJ2-1	TGTGCCAGCAGCTTGGGGCGGGTAGAGCAGTTCTTC	CASSLGRVEQFF
NA	TRBV5-5	TRBD1	TRBJ1-4	TGTGCCAGCAGCTTGGGGACAGGCGATAGAAAACTGTTTTTT	CASSLGTGDRKLFF
NA	TRBV19	NA	TRBJ1-6	TGTGCCAGTACGGACACAGCATCTCTCTCCTATAATTCACCCCTCCACTTT	CASTDTASLSYNSPLHF
few	TRBV5-1	NA	TRBJ1-1	TGCGCCAGCAGCTTGGGTGTAGGGGTGAACACTGAAGCTTTCTTT	CASSLGVGVNTEAFF
NA	TRBV7-7	NA	TRBJ2-5	TGTGCCAGCAGCCCAATACCTGGGGTTGACCAGTACTTC	CASSPIPGVDQYF
NA	TRBV2	TRBD1	TRBJ1-1	TGTGCCAGCAGTGAGGGCAGGGGGAAGACTGAAGCTTTCTTT	CASSEGRGKTEAFF
NA	TRBV6-6	NA	TRBJ2-5	TGTGCCAGCAGTTACTCGTACAAGACCCAGTACTTC	CASSYSYKTQYF
NA	TRBV28	NA	TRBJ1-2	TGTGCCTCGCGGACAGACTATGGCTACACCTTC	CASRTDYGYTF
NA	TRBV7-9	TRBD1	TRBJ1-2	TGTGCCAGCAGCTTTCAGGGGGACTATGGCTACACCTTC	CASSFQGDYGYTF
NA	TRBV6-6	TRBD1	TRBJ2-7	TGTGCCAGCGGGAATACCGGGACAGGGGGACCTTACGAGCAGTACTTC	CASGNTGTGGPYEQYF
NA	TRBV19	TRBD1	TRBJ1-6	TGTGCCAGTAGTAAGACAGGGGGCTCCTATAATTCACCCCTCCACTTT	CASSKTGGSYNSPLHF
few	TRBV6-4	NA	TRBJ2-1	TGTGCCAGCAGTGACTCCGTGGACAAAGACAATGAGCAGTTCTTC	CASSDSVDKDNEQFF
NA	TRBV6-5	NA	TRBJ1-5	TGTGCCAGCAGTCCAGGGACAATGAGCAATCAGCCCCAGCATTTT	CASSPGTMSNQPQHF
NA	TRBV5-5	NA	TRBJ2-6	TGTGCCAGCAGCTTGGTTTGGGGACGGCCTTCTGGGGCCAACGTCCTGACTTTC	CASSLVWGRPSGANVLTF
NA	TRBV5-6	TRBD1	TRBJ1-6	TGTGCCAGCAGCCCGACAGGGGATCAGTCACCCCTCCACTTT	CASSPTGDQSPLHF
NA	TRBV5-4	TRBD2	TRBJ2-7	TGTGCCAGCAGTCGGCGCGGGGGGCACGCCTACGAGCAGTACTTC	CASSRRGGHAYEQYF